This is a list of T cell receptor beta chains from one sample in a study of T cell responses to AZD1222 COVID-19 vaccine. Profiling relied on immunoSEQ multiplex PCR, and the TCRdb table lists in-frame clones only, not all of them. The sample has 95,000 to 150,000 clones; over 85% are singletons. The sample was peripheral blood, taken on day 0 of AZD1222 vaccination. These receptors came from an adult in good health. Both conserved end residues are part of each CDR3. A D gene is named only where the DNA matches it firmly. Clone size appears in some rows only: once, few, many, or a class for an expanded clone.

V gene	CDR3 length	D gene	J gene	clone size	CDR3 protein	CDR3 DNA
TRBV10-2	12	-	TRBJ2-3	once	CASKISTDTQYF	TGCGCCAGCAAAATTAGCACAGATACGCAGTATTTT
TRBV15	14	-	TRBJ2-4	-	CATSKHKAKNIQYF	TGTGCCACCAGCAAGCACAAAGCCAAAAACATTCAGTACTTC
TRBV6-5	14	-	TRBJ2-1	once	CATGDLRSYNEQFF	TGTGCCACTGGGGACCTCAGGTCCTACAATGAGCAGTTCTTC
TRBV5-1	15	-	TRBJ1-1	-	CASSLEFGGNTEAFF	TGCGCCAGCAGCTTGGAATTTGGGGGGAACACTGAAGCTTTCTTT
TRBV19	13	-	TRBJ2-7	-	CASSIVSGYEQYF	TGTGCCAGTAGTATTGTTTCAGGCTACGAGCAGTACTTC
TRBV5-5	16	TRBD2	TRBJ2-5	-	CASSLNSGGTAETQYF	TGTGCCAGCAGCTTGAATAGCGGGGGGACGGCGGAGACCCAGTACTTC
TRBV24-1	13	TRBD1	TRBJ1-5	once	CATSDYRGENQHF	TGTGCCACCAGTGACTACAGGGGAGAAAACCAGCATTTT
TRBV19	13	-	TRBJ2-7	-	CASSPTDSYEQYF	TGTGCCAGTAGTCCGACAGACTCCTACGAGCAGTACTTC
TRBV4-2	16	TRBD2	TRBJ2-3	-	CASSQGIAGGTDTQYF	TGTGCCAGCAGCCAAGGCATCGCGGGGGGCACAGATACGCAGTATTTT
TRBV29-1	12	-	TRBJ1-2	-	CSVEGRFYGYTF	TGCAGCGTTGAAGGACGGTTCTATGGCTACACCTTC
TRBV3-1/TRBV3-2	14	-	TRBJ1-1	-	CASSQGLTNTEAFF	TGTGCCAGCAGCCAGGGGTTAACGAACACTGAAGCTTTCTTT
TRBV19	13	-	TRBJ2-7	few	CASSTGRGYEQYF	TGTGCCAGTTCCACGGGGCGAGGTTACGAGCAGTACTTC
TRBV5-4	14	TRBD2	TRBJ2-3	-	CASSLGLDTDTQYF	TGTGCCAGCAGCCTGGGACTAGACACAGATACGCAGTATTTT
TRBV21-1	14	-	TRBJ1-1	once	CASSEIQGRTEAFF	TGTGCCAGCAGCGAGATACAGGGTCGGACTGAAGCTTTCTTT
TRBV7-9	15	TRBD2	TRBJ2-1	-	CASSPPGLLMNEQFF	TGTGCCAGCAGCCCGCCGGGACTATTAATGAATGAGCAGTTCTTC
TRBV7-8	13	-	TRBJ1-2	-	CASSYSGTYGYTF	TGTGCCAGCAGCTACTCGGGTACCTATGGCTACACCTTC
TRBV7-9	15	TRBD1	TRBJ1-2	-	CASSQKRGQNYGYTF	TGTGCCAGCAGTCAGAAGAGGGGGCAGAACTATGGCTACACCTTC